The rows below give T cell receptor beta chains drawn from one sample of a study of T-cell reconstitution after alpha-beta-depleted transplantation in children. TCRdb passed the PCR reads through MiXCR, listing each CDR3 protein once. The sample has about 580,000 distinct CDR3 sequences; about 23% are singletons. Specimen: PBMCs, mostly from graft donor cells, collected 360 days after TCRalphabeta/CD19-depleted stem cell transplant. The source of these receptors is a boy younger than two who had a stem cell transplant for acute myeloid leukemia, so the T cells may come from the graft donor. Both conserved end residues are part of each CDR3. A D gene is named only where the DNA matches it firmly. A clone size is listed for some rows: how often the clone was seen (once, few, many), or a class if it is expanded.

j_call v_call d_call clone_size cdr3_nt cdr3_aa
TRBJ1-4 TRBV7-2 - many TGTGCCAGCAGCTTAGCTGGGACTCCTGAAAAACTGTTTTTT CASSLAGTPEKLFF
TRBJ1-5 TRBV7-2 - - TGTGCCAGCAGCTTAGTTATTCTGACAGACGCATCTCAGCCCCAGCATTTT CASSLVILTDASQPQHF
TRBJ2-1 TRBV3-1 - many TGTGCCAGCAGCCAAGAAATTGACAGCCACAATGAGCAGTTCTTC CASSQEIDSHNEQFF
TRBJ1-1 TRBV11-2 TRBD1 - TGTGCCAGCAGCCCCTGGCAGGGGGCGAGGTTACGGGCTGAAGCTTTCTTT CASSPWQGARLRAEAFF
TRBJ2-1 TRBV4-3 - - TGCGCCAGCAGCCAAGGGGGAGTAGGGGATGCCTACAATGAGCAGTTCTTC CASSQGGVGDAYNEQFF
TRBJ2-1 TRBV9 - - TGTGCCAGCAGCGTAGTGAGCTTTGGCTCCTACAATGAGCAGTTCTTC CASSVVSFGSYNEQFF
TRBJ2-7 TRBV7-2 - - TGTGCCAGCAGCCCGGGACCGATTAACTACGAGCAGTACTTC CASSPGPINYEQYF
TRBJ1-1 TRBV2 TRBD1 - TGTGCCAGCAGTGAAACGGGGGGACAGGGGCTTGGAGAAGCTTTCTTT CASSETGGQGLGEAFF
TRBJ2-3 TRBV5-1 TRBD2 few TGCGCCAGCAGCTATCTCCTAGCGGGGGAGGATACAGATACGCAGTATTTT CASSYLLAGEDTDTQYF
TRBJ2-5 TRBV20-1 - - TGCAGTGCTATTACAGGACGCCAAGAGACCCAGTACTTC CSAITGRQETQYF
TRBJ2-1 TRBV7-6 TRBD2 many TGTGCCAGCAGCTTATCTAGCGGGAATGAGCAGTTCTTC CASSLSSGNEQFF
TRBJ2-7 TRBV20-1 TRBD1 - TGCAGTGCTAGAGGTACCGGGACAGAGCTCAGCTCCTACGAGCAGTACTTC CSARGTGTELSSYEQYF
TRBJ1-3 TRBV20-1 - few TGCAGTGCTAGGGAAAACAGGGTTCCTGGAAACACCATATATTTT CSARENRVPGNTIYF
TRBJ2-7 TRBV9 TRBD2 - TGTGCCAGCAGCGTAGCCCCGGGACTAGCGGGGGGGCACGGCGAGCAGTACTTC CASSVAPGLAGGHGEQYF
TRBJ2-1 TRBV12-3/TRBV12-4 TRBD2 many TGTGCCAGCACCGTAGCGGGGTTCATCTACAATGAGCAGTTCTTC CASTVAGFIYNEQFF
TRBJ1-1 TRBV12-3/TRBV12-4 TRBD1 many TGTGCCAGCAGTGATTGGGGGGGACAGGGCACTGAAGCTTTCTTT CASSDWGGQGTEAFF
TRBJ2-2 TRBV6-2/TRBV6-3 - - TGTGCCAGCAGTTACGGGTTCTTTACCGGGGAGCTGTTTTTT CASSYGFFTGELFF
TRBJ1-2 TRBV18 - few TGTGCCAGCTCACATGCACGTTCTAACTATGGCTACACCTTC CASSHARSNYGYTF
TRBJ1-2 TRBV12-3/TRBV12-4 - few TGTGCCAGCAGTTTAGGTCTCAGGGATGACTATGGCTACACCTTC CASSLGLRDDYGYTF
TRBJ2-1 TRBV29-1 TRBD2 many TGCAGCGTTTATAGCGGGGGGTACAATGAGCAGTTCTTC CSVYSGGYNEQFF
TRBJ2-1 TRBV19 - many TGTGCCAGTAGGGACCTGACTAGCAATGAGCAGTTCTTC CASRDLTSNEQFF
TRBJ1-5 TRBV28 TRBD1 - TGTGCCAGCAGTTTCCCTTCTGTAGTGACAGGGCACCAGCATTTT CASSFPSVVTGHQHF
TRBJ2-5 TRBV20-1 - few TGCAGTCCCCAAATGAAGGGGAGTGTGGAGACCCAGTACTTC CSPQMKGSVETQYF
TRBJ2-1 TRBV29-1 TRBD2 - TGCAGCGTTGAAGAGTCGGGCGGGGGGCGAATAAGGAGCTCCTACAATGAGCAGTTCTTC CSVEESGGGRIRSSYNEQFF
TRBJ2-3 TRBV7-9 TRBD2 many TGTGCCAGCAGCTTCCGGGACTACAGTCGGGATACGCAGTATTTT CASSFRDYSRDTQYF
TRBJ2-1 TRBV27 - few TGTGCCAGCAGTCTTCAGGCGAGCTCCTACAATGAGCAGTTCTTC CASSLQASSYNEQFF
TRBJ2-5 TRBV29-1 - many TGCAGCTCCGCCGGGACAACCCGAGAGACCCAGTACTTC CSSAGTTRETQYF
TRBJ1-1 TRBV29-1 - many TGCAGCGTTGTAAGGGGATCTACTAACATGAACACTGAAGCTTTCTTT CSVVRGSTNMNTEAFF